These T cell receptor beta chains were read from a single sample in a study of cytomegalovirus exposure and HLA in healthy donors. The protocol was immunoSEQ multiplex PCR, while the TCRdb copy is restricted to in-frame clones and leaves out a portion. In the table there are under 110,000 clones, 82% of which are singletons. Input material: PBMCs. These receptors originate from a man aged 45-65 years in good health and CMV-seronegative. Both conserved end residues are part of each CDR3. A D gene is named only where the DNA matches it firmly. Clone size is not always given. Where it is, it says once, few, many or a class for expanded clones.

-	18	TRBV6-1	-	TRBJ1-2	CASSETISGKEGPGGYTF	TGTGCCAGCAGTGAAACGATAAGTGGTAAGGAGGGTCCAGGAGGCTACACCTTC
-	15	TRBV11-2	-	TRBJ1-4	CASSADPQGVGKLFF	TGTGCCAGCAGCGCCGACCCACAGGGAGTCGGAAAACTGTTTTTT
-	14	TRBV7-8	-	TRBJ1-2	CASSLESGYYGYTF	TGTGCCAGCAGCTTAGAATCGGGGTACTATGGCTACACCTTC
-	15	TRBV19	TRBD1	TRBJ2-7	CASSKQGIPEYEQYF	TGTGCCAGTAGTAAACAGGGGATCCCGGAGTACGAGCAGTACTTC
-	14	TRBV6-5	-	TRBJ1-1	CASSVQGVRTEAFF	TGTGCCAGCAGTGTCCAAGGGGTTCGCACTGAAGCTTTCTTT
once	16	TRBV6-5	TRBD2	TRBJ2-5	CASSYIAGGPGETQYF	TGTGCCAGCAGTTACATCGCGGGGGGGCCGGGCGAGACCCAGTACTTC
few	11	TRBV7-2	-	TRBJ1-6	CASSLGEALHF	TGTGCCAGCAGCTTAGGCGAGGCACTCCACTTT
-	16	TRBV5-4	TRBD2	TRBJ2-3	CASSLDVWGGTDTQYF	TGTGCCAGCAGCTTGGATGTGTGGGGGGGGACAGATACGCAGTATTTT
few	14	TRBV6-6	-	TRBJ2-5	CASSVVANQETQYF	TGTGCCAGCAGCGTCGTAGCTAATCAAGAGACCCAGTACTTC
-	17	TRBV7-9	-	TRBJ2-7	CASSQTARDKWAYEQYF	TGTGCCAGCAGCCAAACGGCAAGGGACAAATGGGCGTACGAGCAGTACTTC
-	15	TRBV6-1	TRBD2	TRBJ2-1	CASTVLAGGYNEQFF	TGTGCCAGCACCGTGCTAGCGGGGGGATACAATGAGCAGTTCTTC
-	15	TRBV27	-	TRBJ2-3	CASREWDNVRDTQYF	TGTGCCAGCCGCGAGTGGGACAACGTGCGAGATACGCAGTATTTT
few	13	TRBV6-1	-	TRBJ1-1	CASQRGMNTEAFF	TGTGCCAGCCAGCGGGGGATGAACACTGAAGCTTTCTTT
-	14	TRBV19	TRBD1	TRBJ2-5	CASSRPGTEETQYF	TGTGCCAGTAGTAGACCCGGGACAGAAGAGACCCAGTACTTC
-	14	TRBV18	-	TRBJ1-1	CASSRDSMNTEAFF	TGTGCCAGCTCCCGAGACAGCATGAACACTGAAGCTTTCTTT
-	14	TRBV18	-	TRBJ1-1	CASSPPFQFSEAFF	TGTGCCAGCTCACCACCTTTTCAGTTTTCTGAAGCTTTCTTT
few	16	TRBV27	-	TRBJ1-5	CASSSKVRGASQPQHF	TGTGCCAGCAGTTCCAAAGTGCGGGGGGCATCTCAGCCCCAGCATTTT
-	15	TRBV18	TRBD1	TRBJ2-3	CASSLGQALTDTQYF	TGTGCCAGCTCACTCGGACAGGCGCTCACAGATACGCAGTATTTT
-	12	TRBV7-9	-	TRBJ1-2	CASSLDIYGYTF	TGTGCCAGCAGCTTAGACATTTATGGCTACACCTTC
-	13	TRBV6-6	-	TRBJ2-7	CASRPGGQYEQYF	TGTGCCAGCAGACCCGGGGGGCAATACGAGCAGTACTTC
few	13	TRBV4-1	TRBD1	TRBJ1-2	CASSLQGAGGYTF	TGCGCCAGCAGCCTCCAGGGGGCGGGTGGCTACACCTTC
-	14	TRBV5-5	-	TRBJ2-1	CASGGIAVYNEQFF	TGTGCCAGCGGGGGGATAGCGGTTTACAATGAGCAGTTCTTC
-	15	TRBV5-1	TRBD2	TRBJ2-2	CASSNGGVDTGELFF	TGCGCCAGCAGCAACGGGGGGGTCGACACCGGGGAGCTGTTTTTT
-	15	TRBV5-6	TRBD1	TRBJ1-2	CASSLGTGRAYGYTF	TGTGCCAGCAGCTTGGGGACAGGGCGAGCCTATGGCTACACCTTC
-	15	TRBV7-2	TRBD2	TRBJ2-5	CASSFERGGRETQYF	TGTGCCAGCAGCTTTGAGCGGGGGGGCCGAGAGACCCAGTACTTC
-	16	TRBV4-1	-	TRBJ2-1	CASSQTTGSSYNEQFF	TGCGCCAGCAGCCAAACGACAGGAAGCTCCTACAATGAGCAGTTCTTC
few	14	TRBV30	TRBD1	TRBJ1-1	CAWSRWQGASEAFF	TGTGCCTGGAGCAGGTGGCAGGGGGCCTCTGAAGCTTTCTTT
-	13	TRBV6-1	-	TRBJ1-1	CASWTAGNTEAFF	TGTGCCAGCTGGACAGCAGGGAACACTGAAGCTTTCTTT